The clone carrying this T cell receptor (beta chain) was counted ten times or more. This entry comes from a study of T cells after yellow fever vaccination. TCRdb re-analysed the 5' RACE reads in MiXCR, keeping a single row per CDR3 protein. The sample shows roughly 120,000 distinct CDR3 sequences, under 8.5% of them seen only once. The receptor was derived from a man aged 18 to 29 who received the YFV17D yellow fever vaccine. Sequenced material: CD4+ T cells sorted from PBMCs, taken 10 days after the first yellow fever vaccination.

CDR3 sequence: CASSPWTGPNEQFF. The CDR3, as DNA: TGTGCCAGCAGCCCATGGACAGGGCCCAATGAGCAGTTCTTC. J is TRBJ2-1 and V is TRBV7-2, with 8 bases fitting TRBD1. With 5 bases clipped from V and 6 bases from J, the junction kept 6 bases outside the gene matches. CDR1 is SGHTA, CDR2 FQGNSA, per germline. CDR3 size: 14 residues.